What follows are 3 T cell receptor beta chains derived from one specimen sequenced in a study of blood T cells in healthy people across ages. Together with a sample-barcoded 5' primer, a J-beta primer mix was included in a second PCR lasting about 6 to 11 cycles. TCRdb fed the 5' RACE reads into MiXCR, producing one record per CDR3 protein. The sample shows around 400,000 distinct CDR3 sequences, 45% to 60% of them seen only once. Material for sequencing was blood. The receptors stem from a man in his fifties or sixties in good health.

This clonotype turned up a few times. The chain combines TRBV10-3 with TRBJ2-1, with TRBD2 matching 7 bases. Trimming removed 3 bases from V and 7 bases from J; junction bases left unmatched: 12. Germline CDR1 and CDR2: ENHRY and SYGVKD. This CDR3 comprises 16 residues. CDR3 in amino acids: CAISEGGGAQPNEQFF. CDR3 sequence (DNA): TGTGCCATCAGTGAAGGCGGGGGAGCGCAGCCGAATGAGCAGTTCTTC.

The chain is built from TRBV12-3 or TRBV12-4 and TRBJ2-4, with TRBD2 identical over 11 bases. The CDR3 sequence is 17 residues long. V lost 5 bases, J lost 8 bases, and 14 bases stayed unmatched. DNA of the CDR3: TGTGCCAGCAGTAAGGCCCGGCTTAGCGGGGGGGGAGACATTCAGTACTTC. This translates into CASSKARLSGGGDIQYF.

V is TRBV20-1 and J is TRBJ2-7, with 8 nucleotides matching TRBD2. V dropped 1 base and J dropped 2; count of bases not matched to a gene: 10. CDR1 and CDR2 (germline): DFQATT, SNEGSKA (reference sequence). This CDR3 spans 16 amino acids. This CDR3 is CSARVAGLTATYEQYF. The CDR3 coding sequence is TGCAGTGCTAGAGTAGCGGGACTAACTGCAACCTACGAGCAGTACTTC.